This TCR beta chain was identified in a study of CD8 T cells in Susac syndrome. Germline CDR1 SEHNR, CDR2 FQNEAQ (reference sequence). CDR3 length equals 14 residues. The V gene lost 1 base and the J gene lost 4 bases, with 10 bases spanning the gap. Reverse transcription of 0.5 to 1 ug RNA was performed with random hexamers. Each CDR3 protein gets one entry after TCRdb re-called the immunoSEQ multiplex PCR reads with MiXCR. The sample has some 150,000 distinct CDR3 sequences; about 94% are singletons. The source is a human donor with Susac syndrome. This chain connects TRBV7-9 to TRBJ1-2; D not certain. Sequencing was performed on CD4+ T cells from PBMCs. CDR3 protein: CASSLVGLPYGYTF. The CDR3 DNA follows: TGTGCCAGCAGCTTAGTAGGTCTCCCCTATGGCTACACCTTC. The whole variable domain, remainder taken from reference TRBV7-9 and TRBJ1-2, is DTGVSQNPRHKITKRGQNVTFRCDPISEHNRLYWYRQTLGQGPEFLTYFQNEAQLEKSRLLSDRFSAERPKGSFSTLEIQRTEQGDSAMYLCASSLVGLPYGYTFGSGTRLTVV.